This T cell receptor (beta chain) was found in a study of shared clonotypes between healthy human individuals (dated by TCRdb to 2019 to 2021). Describing the broader study: The cohort included three men and a couple of women between 18 and 49 years of age. Per donor, three plates each were used for CD4 naive and CD4 memory, two for CD8 naive, and one for CD8 memory. Blood TCR repertoires of five healthy adults were deeply sequenced to estimate repertoire size and the extent of clonotype sharing between individuals. Different laboratories and diverse techniques were used to prepare libraries and sequence TCR repertoires, to increase sequencing depth and limit assay-specific biases. Between about 0.8 and 9 billion PBMCs per donor were obtained by leukapheresis.

The junction shows trimming of 3 bases on V and 4 bases on J, plus 21 bases between the germline ends. The CDR3 starts with the cysteine, ends with the phenylalanine, and has 17 residues. Only the CDR3 part of the read is kept: 51 bases, read in frame from the first base. For CDR1 and CDR2, the germline V gene lists SNHLY and FYNNEI. Using the deep immunoSEQ assay, TCR CDR3 regions were amplified from genomic DNA by multiplex PCR. Extracted genomic DNA from each cell subset was distributed evenly across all wells of several immunoSEQ 96-well plates, and each plate was treated as a replicate. For sorted subsets, about 200 ng genomic DNA, equal to 25,000 to 35,000 T cell genomes, was loaded into each replicate PCR. Purified libraries were measured with a Qubit 3.0 fluorometer, size-checked on a Bioanalyzer 2100, and measured again with the KAPA Library Quantification kit. A separate single-read 150-cycle Illumina NextSeq 550 flow cell was used to sequence each immunoSEQ 96-well plate. In the source study's methods: Because only junctional sequences without quality scores were contained in the immunoSEQ output, filtering matching that applied to full-length reads could not be performed. Sequences were annotated with PyIR, a Python wrapper for IgBLAST v1.9, using IMGT germline references to assign V/J genes and CDR3. Reads were filtered out if the reads had weak V/J assignments (E-value above 1e-6), no CDR3, stop codons, out-of-frame junctions, or ambiguous translated residues. A V3J clonotype was defined by an identical inferred V gene, J gene, and CDR3 amino acid sequence. Percentage overlap between repertoires was calculated by dividing the number of shared unique clonotypes by the size of the smaller repertoire. Three approaches were used to assess repertoire richness: RTK rarefaction, the Chao1 estimator, and Recon v2.1 estimates of unobserved clonotypes. OLGA was used to compute generation probabilities for all TCRbeta clonotypes that the gDNA method yielded from a handful of donors. This immuneACCESS table, as held by TCRdb, lists in-frame sequences with V and J called but not all clones. Of the missing ones, under half trace to an unresolved V gene in checked studies; the others have no known cause. The V and J calls and clone size were taken over from that table, and D and trimming were inferred from the DNA. A total of about 2.2 million clones appear in this sample, 90% to 95% of them only once. The ten largest clones add up to around 1.7% of the sample.

On the study overall, not on this receptor specifically: Incomplete sequencing was indicated by rarefaction of sorted-subset datasets, despite the large sequencing depth. Compared with non-shared clonotypes, the clonotypes found in all four sorted-subset donors had higher generation probabilities. Sampling was restricted to blood, and TCR repertoires in tissues likely differ from the TCR repertoires found in blood. Based on pairwise subsampling, the degree of clonotype sharing among donors was expected to be affected by sequencing depth. Across several donors, roughly 5.4% of naive CD4, roughly 3.4% of naive CD8, 2.3% of memory CD4, and over 0.35% of memory CD8 clonotypes were shared. The small number of donors limited the genetic and exposure-history diversity represented. Estimated clonotype richness was generally larger for naive than for memory subsets.

For the CD8 naive samples, CD45RO-negative cells were positively selected for CCR7, yielding a CD45RA+CCR7+ population from which TemRA cells were excluded. The donors were healthy, HIV-negative adults with no recently reported acute infections or vaccinations. Every donor was a Caucasian adult living in Nashville, Tennessee, USA. Blood was obtained by leukapheresis, after which PBMCs were separated by Ficoll-Histopaque density gradient centrifugation and cryopreserved in liquid nitrogen vapor phase. Analytical flow cytometry was used to check the purity and quantity of each magnetically sorted T cell population. From each sorted fraction, genomic DNA was isolated and quantified by UV absorbance on a Nanodrop 2000c. About this clone itself: Its antigen remains unidentified. Per-nucleotide qualities are absent, and no much larger clonotype sits a single base away.

Sequencing was carried out using naive CD8+ T cells from PBMCs. The cell subset or site label, read with the paper, signifies: CD45RA+CCR7+. The receptor was derived from a man aged 18 to 29 in good health. Some clones in this sample may be carry-over from other donors' samples. The V and J genes are TRBV2 and TRBJ1-2; the D region possibly corresponds to TRBD1 (6 bases align). The nucleotide sequence reads as follows: TGTGCCAGCAGTGATGATGGGGCAGGGGCTCTTTTCTATGGCTACACCTTC. It translates as CASSDDGAGALFYGYTF.